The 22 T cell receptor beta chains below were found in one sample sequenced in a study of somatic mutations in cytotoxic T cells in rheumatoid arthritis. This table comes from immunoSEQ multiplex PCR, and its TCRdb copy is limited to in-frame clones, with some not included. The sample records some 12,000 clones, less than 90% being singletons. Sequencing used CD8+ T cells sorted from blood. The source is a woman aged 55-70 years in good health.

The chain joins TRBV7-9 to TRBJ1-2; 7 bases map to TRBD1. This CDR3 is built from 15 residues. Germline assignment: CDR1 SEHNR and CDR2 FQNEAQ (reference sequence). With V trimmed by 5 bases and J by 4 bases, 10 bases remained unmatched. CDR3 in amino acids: CASSPPGQLVYGYTF. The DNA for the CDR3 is TGTGCCAGCAGCCCGCCGGGACAGCTTGTCTATGGCTACACCTTC.

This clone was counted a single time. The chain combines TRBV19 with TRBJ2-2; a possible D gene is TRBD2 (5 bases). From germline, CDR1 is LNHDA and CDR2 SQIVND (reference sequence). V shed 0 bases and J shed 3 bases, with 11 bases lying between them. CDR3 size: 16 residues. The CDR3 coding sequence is TGTGCCAGTAGTATAGATCCTAGCCCCCACACCGGGGAGCTGTTTTTT. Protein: CASSIDPSPHTGELFF.

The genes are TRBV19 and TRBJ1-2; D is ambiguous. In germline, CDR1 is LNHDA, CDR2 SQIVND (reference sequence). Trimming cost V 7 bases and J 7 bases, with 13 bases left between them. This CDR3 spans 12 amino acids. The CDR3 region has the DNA TGTGCCAGTACTTATCCAGGTTTTGGCTACACCTTC. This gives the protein CASTYPGFGYTF.

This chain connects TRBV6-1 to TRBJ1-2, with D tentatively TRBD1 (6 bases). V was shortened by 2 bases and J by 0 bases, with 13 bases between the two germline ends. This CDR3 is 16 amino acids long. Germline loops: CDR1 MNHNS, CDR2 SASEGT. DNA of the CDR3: TGTGCCAGCAGTGAATTCGGGACATCCTCTAACTATGGCTACACCTTC. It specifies CASSEFGTSSNYGYTF.

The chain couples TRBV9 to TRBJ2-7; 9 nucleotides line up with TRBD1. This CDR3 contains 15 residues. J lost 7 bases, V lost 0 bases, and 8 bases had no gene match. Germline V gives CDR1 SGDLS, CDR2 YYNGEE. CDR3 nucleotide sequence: TGTGCCAGCAGCGTAGCTGCCGGGACAGGGCTGGAGCAGTACTTC. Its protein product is CASSVAAGTGLEQYF.

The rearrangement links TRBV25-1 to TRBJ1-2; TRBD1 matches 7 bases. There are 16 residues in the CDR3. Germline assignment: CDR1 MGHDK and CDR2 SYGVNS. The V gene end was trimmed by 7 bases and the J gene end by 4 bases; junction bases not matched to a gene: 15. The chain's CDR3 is CASTQTGGGAGYGYTF. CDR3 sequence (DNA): TGTGCCAGCACTCAAACGGGAGGGGGCGCTGGCTATGGCTACACCTTC.

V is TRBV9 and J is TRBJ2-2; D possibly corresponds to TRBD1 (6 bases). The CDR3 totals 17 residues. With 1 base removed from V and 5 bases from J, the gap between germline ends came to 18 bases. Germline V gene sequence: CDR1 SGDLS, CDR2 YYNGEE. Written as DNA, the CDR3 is TGTGCCAGCAGCGTACCGGCGGACAGCCCAACGACCGGGGAGCTGTTTTTT. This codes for CASSVPADSPTTGELFF.

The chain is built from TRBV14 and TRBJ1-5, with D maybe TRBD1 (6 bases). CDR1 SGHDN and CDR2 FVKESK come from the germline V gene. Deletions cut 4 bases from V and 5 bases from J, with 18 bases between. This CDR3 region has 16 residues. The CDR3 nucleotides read TGTGCCAGCAGCCCCAGGAGGGGAGGGGGAGATCAGCCCCAGCATTTT. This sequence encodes CASSPRRGGGDQPQHF.

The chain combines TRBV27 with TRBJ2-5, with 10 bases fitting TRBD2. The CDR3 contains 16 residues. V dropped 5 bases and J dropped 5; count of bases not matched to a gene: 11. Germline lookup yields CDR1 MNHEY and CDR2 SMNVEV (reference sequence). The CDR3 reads CASSPGPSGGEETQYF. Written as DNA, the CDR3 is TGTGCCAGCAGTCCAGGGCCTAGCGGGGGAGAGGAGACCCAGTACTTC.

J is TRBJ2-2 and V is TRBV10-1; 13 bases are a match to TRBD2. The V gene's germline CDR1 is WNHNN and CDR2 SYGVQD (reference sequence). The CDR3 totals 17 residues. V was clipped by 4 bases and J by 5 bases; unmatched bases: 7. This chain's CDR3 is CASSGPGLAGVTGELFF. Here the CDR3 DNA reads TGCGCCAGCAGTGGCCCTGGACTAGCGGGGGTTACCGGGGAGCTGTTTTTT.

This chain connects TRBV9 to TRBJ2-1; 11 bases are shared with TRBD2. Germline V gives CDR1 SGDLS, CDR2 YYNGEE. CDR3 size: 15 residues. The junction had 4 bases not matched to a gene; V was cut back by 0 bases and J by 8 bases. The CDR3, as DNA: TGTGCCAGCAGCGTAGAGGGTAGCGGGGGGGATGAGCAGTTCTTC. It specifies CASSVEGSGGDEQFF.

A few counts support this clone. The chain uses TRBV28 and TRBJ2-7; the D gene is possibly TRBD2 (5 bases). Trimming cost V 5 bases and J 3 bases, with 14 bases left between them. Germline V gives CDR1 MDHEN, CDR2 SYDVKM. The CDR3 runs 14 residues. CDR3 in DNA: TGTGCCAGCAGTACCCGCGGGTTAGACTACGAGCAGTACTTC. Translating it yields CASSTRGLDYEQYF. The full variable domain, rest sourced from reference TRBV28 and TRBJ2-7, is DVKVTQSSRYLVKRTGEKVFLECVQDMDHENMFWYRQDPGLGLRLIYFSYDVKMKEKGDIPEGYSVSREKKERFSLILESASTNQTSMYLCASSTRGLDYEQYFGPGTRLTVT.

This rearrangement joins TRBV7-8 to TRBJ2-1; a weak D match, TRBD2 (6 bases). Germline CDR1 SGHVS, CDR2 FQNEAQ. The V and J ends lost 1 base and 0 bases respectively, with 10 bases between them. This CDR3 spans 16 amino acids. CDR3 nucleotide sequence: TGTGCCAGCAGCTTAGTTTTGCGGGGCTCCTACAATGAGCAGTTCTTC. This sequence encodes CASSLVLRGSYNEQFF.

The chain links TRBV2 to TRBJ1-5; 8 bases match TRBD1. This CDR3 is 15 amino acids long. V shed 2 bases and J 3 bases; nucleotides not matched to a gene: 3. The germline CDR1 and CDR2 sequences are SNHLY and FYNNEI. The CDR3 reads CASSEWTGYNQPQHF. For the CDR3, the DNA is TGTGCCAGCAGTGAATGGACAGGGTACAATCAGCCCCAGCATTTT.

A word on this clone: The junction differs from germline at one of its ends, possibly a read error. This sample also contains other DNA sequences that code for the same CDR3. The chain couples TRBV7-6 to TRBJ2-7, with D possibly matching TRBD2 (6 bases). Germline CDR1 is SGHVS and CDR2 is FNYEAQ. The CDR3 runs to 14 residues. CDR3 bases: TGCGCCAGCAGCTTAGAGGGGACTTCTAAGGGGCAGTACTTC. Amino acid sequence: CASSLEGTSKGQYF.

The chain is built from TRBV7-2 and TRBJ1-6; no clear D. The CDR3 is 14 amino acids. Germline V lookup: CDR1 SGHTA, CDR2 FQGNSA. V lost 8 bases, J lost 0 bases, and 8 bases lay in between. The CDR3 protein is CASARSSYNSPLHF. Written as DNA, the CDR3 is TGTGCCAGCGCTCGGAGCTCCTATAATTCACCCCTCCACTTT.

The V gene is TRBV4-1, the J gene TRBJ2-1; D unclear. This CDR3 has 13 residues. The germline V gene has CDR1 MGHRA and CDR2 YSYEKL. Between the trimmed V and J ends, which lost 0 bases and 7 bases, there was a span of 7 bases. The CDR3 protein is CASSQEARNEQFF. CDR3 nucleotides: TGCGCCAGCAGCCAAGAGGCTAGGAATGAGCAGTTCTTC.

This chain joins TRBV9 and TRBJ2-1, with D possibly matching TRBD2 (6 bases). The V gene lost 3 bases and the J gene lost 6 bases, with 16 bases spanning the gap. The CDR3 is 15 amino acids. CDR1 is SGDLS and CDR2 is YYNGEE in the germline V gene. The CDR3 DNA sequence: TGTGCCAGCAGCGGCACCGGGACTCACGGCAATGAGCAGTTCTTC. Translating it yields CASSGTGTHGNEQFF.

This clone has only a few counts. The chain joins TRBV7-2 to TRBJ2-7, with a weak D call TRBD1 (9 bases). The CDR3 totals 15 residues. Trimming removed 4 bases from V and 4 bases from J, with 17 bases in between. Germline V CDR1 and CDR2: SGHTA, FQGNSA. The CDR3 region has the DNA TGTGCCAGCAGCTCCGGGAGGGACAGGGATTACGAGCAGTACTTC. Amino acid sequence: CASSSGRDRDYEQYF.

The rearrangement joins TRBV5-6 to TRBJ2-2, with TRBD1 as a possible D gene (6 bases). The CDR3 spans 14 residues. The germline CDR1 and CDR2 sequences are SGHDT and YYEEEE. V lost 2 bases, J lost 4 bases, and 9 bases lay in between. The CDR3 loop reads CASSFRRGTGELFF. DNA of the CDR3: TGTGCCAGCAGCTTCCGCAGGGGCACCGGGGAGCTGTTTTTT.

The CDR3 nucleotides are TGTGCCAGCAGCTTAGGGGCAGGGGGACCCCAAGAGACCCAGTACTTC. Protein product: CASSLGAGGPQETQYF. The chain joins TRBV7-8 to TRBJ2-5; 7 nucleotides agree with TRBD1. Germline CDR1 is SGHVS and CDR2 is FQNEAQ. The CDR3 is made up of 16 amino acids. With V trimmed by 1 base and J by 1 base, 6 bases remained unmatched.

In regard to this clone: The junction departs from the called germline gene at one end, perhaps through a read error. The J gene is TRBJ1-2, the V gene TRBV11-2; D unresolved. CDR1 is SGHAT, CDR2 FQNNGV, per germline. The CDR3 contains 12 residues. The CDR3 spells CASSLPEDSAIF. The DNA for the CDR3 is TGTGCCAGCAGCCTGCCGGAAGACTCGGCAATCTTC.